Sequencing of this TCR beta chain was carried out in a study of cytomegalovirus exposure and HLA in healthy donors. This CDR3 is built from 14 residues. Germline CDR1 is SGHVS and CDR2 is FNYEAQ. V lost 0 bases and J 6 bases, leaving 9 bases between the germline ends. Whereas donors were nominally healthy upon sampling, unrecorded immune exposures were probable. Use of 60 Vbeta and 13 Jbeta primers characterized the PCR. Profiled with immunoSEQ multiplex PCR; TCRdb holds only in-frame clones, not every one. The table lists over 80,000 clones, 75% to 80% of them singletons, with roughly 5.5% in the top ten. Study-wide points: Later work found most CMV-associated TCR beta chains apparently HLA-restricted. In a later analysis, TCR beta V- and J-gene trimming was associated with a missense DCLRE1C variant. It emerged from a later analysis that several of the most significant clusters appeared to be linked to common viral pathogens.

Note on this clone: Its antigen is as yet unknown.

The sample consisted of PBMCs. The chain couples TRBV7-6 to TRBJ2-1; no clear D. The receptor comes from a female donor in good health and CMV-seronegative. The CDR3 here is CASSLAPYLNEQFF. The CDR3 DNA is TGTGCCAGCAGCTTAGCTCCCTATCTCAATGAGCAGTTCTTC.